Listed below are T cell receptor beta chains from one sample, sequenced in a study of blood T cell repertoires in COVID-19. The data were produced by immunoSEQ multiplex PCR, yet TCRdb's version contains in-frame clones alone and is incomplete. The table shows approximately 270,000 clones, with 70% to 90% occurring only once. Sequences were obtained from PBMCs or T cells enriched from blood (not recorded which). The receptors were sampled from a woman aged 45-60 years who had recovered from COVID-19. Both conserved end residues are part of each CDR3. The D gene is left open where the match is weak. Size is stated for part of the rows, as once, few or many counts, or as a class when the clone is expanded.

D: -
size: -
V: TRBV5-8
J: TRBJ1-6
DNA: TGTGCCAGCAGCCATTTCAGGGGTAGGAATTCACCCCTCCACTTT
CDR3: CASSHFRGRNSPLHF

D: -
size: -
V: TRBV19
J: TRBJ2-1
DNA: TGTGCCAGTAGCCAGCGAGGGCATGAGCAGTTCTTC
CDR3: CASSQRGHEQFF

D: -
size: -
V: TRBV15
J: TRBJ2-7
DNA: TGTGCCACCAGCAGAGGCCTTGGAGAGTACGAGCAGTACTTC
CDR3: CATSRGLGEYEQYF

D: -
size: -
V: TRBV5-5
J: TRBJ2-5
DNA: TGTGCCAGCAGTCCCCACCAGGGGGGAGAGACCCAGTACTTC
CDR3: CASSPHQGGETQYF

D: -
size: -
V: TRBV27
J: TRBJ2-5
DNA: TGTGCCAGCAGTTCACGCGAGGGAGGCCAAGAGACCCAGTACTTC
CDR3: CASSSREGGQETQYF

D: -
size: -
V: TRBV28
J: TRBJ1-1
DNA: TGTGCCAGCAAGCCGCCCGGGAACACTGAAGCTTTCTTT
CDR3: CASKPPGNTEAFF

D: TRBD2
size: -
V: TRBV12-5
J: TRBJ2-1
DNA: TGTGCTAGTGGTTTGGTGATGACTAGCGGGAGTAGCGATGAGCAGTTCTTC
CDR3: CASGLVMTSGSSDEQFF

D: -
size: -
V: TRBV6-6
J: TRBJ2-5
DNA: TGTGCCAGCAGTTATTCAGGGGTCCAAGAGACCCAGTACTTC
CDR3: CASSYSGVQETQYF

D: TRBD2
size: few
V: TRBV7-2
J: TRBJ2-7
DNA: TGTGCCAGCAGCTTACCGGCTAGCGGGAGGAGGCACGAGCAGTACTTC
CDR3: CASSLPASGRRHEQYF

D: -
size: -
V: TRBV24-1
J: TRBJ1-3
DNA: TGTGCCACCAGTGACCGGCTAGTCTCTGGAAACACCATATATTTT
CDR3: CATSDRLVSGNTIYF

D: TRBD2
size: once
V: TRBV7-9
J: TRBJ2-1
DNA: TGTGCCAGCAGCCCCCGACTAGCGGGAAGGAATGAGCAGTTCTTC
CDR3: CASSPRLAGRNEQFF

D: -
size: -
V: TRBV11-2
J: TRBJ2-7
DNA: TGTGCCAGCAGCCCGTGGACTACAGCGGCCGACTACGAGCAGTACTTC
CDR3: CASSPWTTAADYEQYF

D: -
size: once
V: TRBV6-5
J: TRBJ1-2
DNA: TGTGCCAGCAGCCCCCCGGAGGACTATGGCTACACCTTC
CDR3: CASSPPEDYGYTF

D: TRBD1
size: -
V: TRBV5-6
J: TRBJ2-2
DNA: TGTGCCAGCAGCACATTCCCAGGGGGTTCCACCGGGGAGCTGTTTTTT
CDR3: CASSTFPGGSTGELFF

D: -
size: -
V: TRBV13
J: TRBJ1-2
DNA: TGTGCCAGCAGCCAGAACTACAGGCAGAACTATGGCTACACCTTC
CDR3: CASSQNYRQNYGYTF

D: TRBD1
size: -
V: TRBV9
J: TRBJ2-7
DNA: TGTGCCAGCAGCCCTGGGGGGACAGGCTACGAGCAGTACTTC
CDR3: CASSPGGTGYEQYF

D: TRBD1
size: -
V: TRBV6-5
J: TRBJ2-7
DNA: TGTGCCAGCAGAGGACAGGGGCGAGATCCCTACGAGCAGTACTTC
CDR3: CASRGQGRDPYEQYF

D: TRBD1
size: -
V: TRBV27
J: TRBJ1-3
DNA: TGTGCCAGCAGTCTATATTCCGGGACAGGGGCTGGAAACACCATATATTTT
CDR3: CASSLYSGTGAGNTIYF

D: -
size: -
V: TRBV5-1
J: TRBJ1-1
DNA: TGCGCCAGCAGCTTAGGAAGGGGGGAAGCTTTCTTT
CDR3: CASSLGRGEAFF

D: -
size: -
V: TRBV7-3
J: TRBJ2-3
DNA: TGTGCCAGCAGCCCCCCAGGGGCAGATACGCAGTATTTT
CDR3: CASSPPGADTQYF

D: -
size: many
V: TRBV5-1
J: TRBJ2-3
DNA: TGCGCCAGCAGCTTCGGACAGATGACAGATACGCAGTATTTT
CDR3: CASSFGQMTDTQYF

D: -
size: -
V: TRBV11-2
J: TRBJ2-7
DNA: TGTGCCAGCAGCTTAGGGGACACCACCTACGAGCAGTACTTC
CDR3: CASSLGDTTYEQYF

D: -
size: -
V: TRBV4-2
J: TRBJ2-3
DNA: TGTGCCAGCAGCCTAAGTGGTACGGGAGCCCCGACAGATACGCAGTATTTT
CDR3: CASSLSGTGAPTDTQYF